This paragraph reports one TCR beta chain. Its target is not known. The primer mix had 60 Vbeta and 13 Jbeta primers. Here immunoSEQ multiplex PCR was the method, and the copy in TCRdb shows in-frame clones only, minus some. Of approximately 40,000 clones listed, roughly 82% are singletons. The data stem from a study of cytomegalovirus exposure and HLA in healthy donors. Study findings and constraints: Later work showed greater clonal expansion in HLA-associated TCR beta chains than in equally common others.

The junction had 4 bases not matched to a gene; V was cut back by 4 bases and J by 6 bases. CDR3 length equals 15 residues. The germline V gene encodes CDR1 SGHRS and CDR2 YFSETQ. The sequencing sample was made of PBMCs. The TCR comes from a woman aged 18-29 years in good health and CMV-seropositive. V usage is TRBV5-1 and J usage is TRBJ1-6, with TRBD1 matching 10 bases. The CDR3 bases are TGCGCCAGCAGCCCCGACAGGGGGCTTAATTCACCCCTCCACTTT. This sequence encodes CASSPDRGLNSPLHF.